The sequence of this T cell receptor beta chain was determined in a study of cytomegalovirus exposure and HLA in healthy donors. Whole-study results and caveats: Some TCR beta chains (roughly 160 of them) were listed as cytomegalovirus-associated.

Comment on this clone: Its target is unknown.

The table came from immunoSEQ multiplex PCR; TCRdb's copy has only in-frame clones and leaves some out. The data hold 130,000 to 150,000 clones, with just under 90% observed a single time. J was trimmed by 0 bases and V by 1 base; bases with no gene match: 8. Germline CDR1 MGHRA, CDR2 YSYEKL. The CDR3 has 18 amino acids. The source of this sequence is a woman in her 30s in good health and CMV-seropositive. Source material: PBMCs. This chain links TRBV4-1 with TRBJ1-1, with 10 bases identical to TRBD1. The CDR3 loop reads CASSQGRTGGVLNTEAFF. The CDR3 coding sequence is TGCGCCAGCAGCCAAGGCCGGACAGGGGGAGTCTTGAACACTGAAGCTTTCTTT.